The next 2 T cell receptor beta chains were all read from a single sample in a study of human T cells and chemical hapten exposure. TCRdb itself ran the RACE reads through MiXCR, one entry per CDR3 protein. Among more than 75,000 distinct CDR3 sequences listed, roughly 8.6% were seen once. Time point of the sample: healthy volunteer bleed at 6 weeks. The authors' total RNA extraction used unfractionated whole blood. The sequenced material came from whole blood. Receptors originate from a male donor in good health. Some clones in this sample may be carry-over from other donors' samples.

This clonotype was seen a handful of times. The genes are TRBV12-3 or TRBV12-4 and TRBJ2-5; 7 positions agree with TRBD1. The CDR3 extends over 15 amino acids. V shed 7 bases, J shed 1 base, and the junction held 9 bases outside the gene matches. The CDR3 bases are TGTGCCAGCACTCGACGGCCAGGGGGCCAAGAGACCCAGTACTTC. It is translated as CASTRRPGGQETQYF.

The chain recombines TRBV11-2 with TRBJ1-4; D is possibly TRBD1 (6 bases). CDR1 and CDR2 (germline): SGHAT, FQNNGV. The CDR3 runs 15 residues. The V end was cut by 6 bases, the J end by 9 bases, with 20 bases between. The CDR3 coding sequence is TGTGCCAGCAGTCCCTCCCGACAGGATTTCAAAAAACTGTTTTTT. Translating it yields CASSPSRQDFKKLFF.